Listed here are 15 T cell receptor beta chains from one sample, sequenced in a study of blood T cell repertoires in COVID-19. Method: immunoSEQ multiplex PCR; TCRdb's copy keeps in-frame clones and lacks some. This table has some 340,000 clones, around 87% appearing once. Sequenced: PBMCs or T cells enriched from blood (not recorded which). The receptor set was obtained from a woman aged 25 to 45 who had recovered from COVID-19.

This clone was seen once. The chain has TRBV5-1 and TRBJ2-3; 12 nucleotides line up with TRBD2. V shed 2 bases and J 8 bases; nucleotides not matched to a gene: 12. CDR3 length: 17 amino acids. The germline gives CDR1 SGHRS, CDR2 YFSETQ. The CDR3 loop is CASSFATSGGRVGTQYF. In DNA, the CDR3 is TGCGCCAGCAGCTTCGCGACTAGCGGGGGTCGGGTGGGTACGCAGTATTTT.

This CDR3 is CASSPGGSREQYF. The CDR3 region has the DNA TGCGCCAGCAGCCCGGGGGGCTCCCGAGAGCAGTACTTC. The chain links TRBV5-1 to TRBJ2-7; TRBD2 might be the D (7 bases). Germline values: CDR1 SGHRS, CDR2 YFSETQ. The CDR3 runs 13 residues. The ends were cut back, 4 bases at V and 7 bases at J, with 15 bases in the middle. The entire variable domain, with the rest obtained from reference TRBV5-1 and TRBJ2-7, is as follows: KAGVTQTPRYLIKTRGQQVTLSCSPISGHRSVSWYQQTPGQGLQFLFEYFSETQRNKGNFPGRFSGRQFSNSRSEMNVSTLELGDSALYLCASSPGGSREQYFGPGTRLTVT.

This rearrangement joins TRBV15 to TRBJ1-5, with D unresolved. The CDR3 has 16 residues. Germline CDR1 reads LNHNV; CDR2 reads YYDKDF (reference sequence). The germline V and J ends were trimmed by 1 base and 6 bases, with 16 bases remaining between them. As DNA, the CDR3 is TGTGCCACCAGCAGAGGTGGTGCAAGGGAGGGTCAGCCCCAGCATTTT. Its protein product is CATSRGGAREGQPQHF.

Points on this clone: This same CDR3 is encoded by further DNA sequences in the sample. V usage is TRBV24-1 and J usage is TRBJ1-3; D gene uncertain. V was clipped by 2 bases and J by 1 base, with 8 bases between them. Germline loops: CDR1 KGHDR, CDR2 SFDVKD. This CDR3 is 15 amino acids long. The CDR3 DNA reads TGTGCCACCAGTGATTCCCGCGGGTCTGGAAACACCATATATTTT. The encoded protein is CATSDSRGSGNTIYF.

The chain has TRBV4-1 and TRBJ2-2, with 8 positions matching TRBD1. Per germline, CDR1 MGHRA and CDR2 YSYEKL. V dropped 8 bases and J dropped 0; count of bases not matched to a gene: 2. The CDR3 covers 14 residues. CDR3 sequence (DNA): TGCGCCAGCCGGGACAGGTCGAACACCGGGGAGCTGTTTTTT. Its protein product is CASRDRSNTGELFF.

V is TRBV7-9 and J is TRBJ2-7; no reliable D call. CDR3 length: 14 residues. Trimming shortened V by 3 bases and J by 4 bases, and 13 bases separated the two germline ends. Germline lookup yields CDR1 SEHNR and CDR2 FQNEAQ (reference sequence). CDR3: CASSFSTGLYEQYF. The CDR3 DNA reads TGTGCCAGCAGCTTCTCGACGGGTTTATACGAGCAGTACTTC.

This chain links TRBV5-1 with TRBJ1-1; 8 bases are shared with TRBD1. V was clipped by 4 bases and J by 1 base; unmatched bases: 6. Germline lookup yields CDR1 SGHRS and CDR2 YFSETQ. The CDR3 consists of 15 residues. The CDR3 reads CASSQRTGRNTEAFF. CDR3 nucleotide sequence: TGCGCCAGCAGCCAAAGGACAGGGCGGAACACTGAAGCTTTCTTT. Looking up the rest from reference TRBV5-1 and TRBJ1-1 gives the full variable domain: KAGVTQTPRYLIKTRGQQVTLSCSPISGHRSVSWYQQTPGQGLQFLFEYFSETQRNKGNFPGRFSGRQFSNSRSEMNVSTLELGDSALYLCASSQRTGRNTEAFFGQGTRLTVV.

The V gene is TRBV29-1, the J gene TRBJ1-1; 7 positions agree with TRBD1. The CDR3 runs to 13 residues. Germline loops: CDR1 SQVTM, CDR2 ANQGSEA. The trim removed 6 bases at V and 3 bases at J, leaving 7 bases unmatched. CDR3 in amino acids: CSVRGFRDTEAFF. The CDR3 DNA sequence: TGCAGCGTCAGGGGGTTTAGAGACACTGAAGCTTTCTTT.

The V and J genes are TRBV7-8 and TRBJ2-2; TRBD1 is a possible D gene (5 bases). V was pared by 4 bases and J by 6 bases, with 18 bases between. The CDR3 is made up of 16 amino acids. From germline, CDR1 is SGHVS and CDR2 FQNEAQ. This CDR3 reads CASSWGRGREAGELFF. DNA for the CDR3: TGTGCCAGCAGCTGGGGTAGGGGCAGAGAGGCCGGGGAGCTGTTTTTT.

This rearrangement joins TRBV3-1 (or the pseudogene TRBV3-2) to TRBJ1-2; D unresolved. The V end lost 4 bases, the J end lost 3 bases, and 15 bases lay between the germline ends. CDR1 is LGHDT, CDR2 YNNKEL, per germline (reference sequence). This CDR3 comprises 15 residues. The CDR3 sequence is CASSPGRSPYYGYTF. The CDR3 DNA sequence: TGTGCCAGCAGCCCCGGGAGGAGCCCTTACTATGGCTACACCTTC.

The chain has TRBV18 and TRBJ1-1; tentative D call: TRBD1 (6 bases). Germline assignment: CDR1 KGHSH and CDR2 LQKENI. V shed 3 bases and J shed 1 base, with 9 bases lying between them. The CDR3 length is 14 residues. The CDR3 reads CASSPVTGNTEAFF. The CDR3, as DNA: TGTGCCAGCTCACCCGTGACAGGGAACACTGAAGCTTTCTTT.

This chain connects TRBV5-8 to TRBJ1-3; D gene ambiguous. The CDR3 runs to 16 residues. Trimming took off 1 base at V and 3 bases at J, with 14 bases between the two ends. Germline CDR1 SGHTS, CDR2 YDEGEE. The CDR3 here is CASSLSIHADGNTIYF. CDR3 in DNA: TGTGCCAGCAGCTTGTCTATCCACGCTGATGGAAACACCATATATTTT.

This chain joins TRBV18 and TRBJ1-1, with D possibly matching TRBD1 (5 bases). This CDR3 has 14 residues. The V gene's germline CDR1 is KGHSH and CDR2 LQKENI. Trimming stripped 1 base from V and 3 bases from J, with 9 bases between. The DNA for the CDR3 is TGTGCCAGCTCACCACGCAGGGAGGACACTGAAGCTTTCTTT. Translating gives CASSPRREDTEAFF.

V is TRBV7-3 and J is TRBJ2-5; 11 nucleotides align to TRBD1. CDR3 length: 15 residues. Germline V gene sequence: CDR1 SGHTA, CDR2 FQGTGA. The trim removed 3 bases at V and 1 base at J, leaving 1 base unmatched. The CDR3 nucleotides are TGTGCCAGCAGCTTTGGGACAGGGGGCCAAGAGACCCAGTACTTC. This gives the protein CASSFGTGGQETQYF.

This chain links TRBV5-6 with TRBJ1-3; weak D call: TRBD1 (5 bases). Per the germline V gene, CDR1 is SGHDT and CDR2 is YYEEEE. The CDR3 sequence is 12 residues long. V dropped 2 bases and J dropped 7 bases, with 7 bases sitting between them. The CDR3 region has the DNA TGTGCCAGCAGCTTAGGGGTGAACACCATATATTTT. It is translated as CASSLGVNTIYF.